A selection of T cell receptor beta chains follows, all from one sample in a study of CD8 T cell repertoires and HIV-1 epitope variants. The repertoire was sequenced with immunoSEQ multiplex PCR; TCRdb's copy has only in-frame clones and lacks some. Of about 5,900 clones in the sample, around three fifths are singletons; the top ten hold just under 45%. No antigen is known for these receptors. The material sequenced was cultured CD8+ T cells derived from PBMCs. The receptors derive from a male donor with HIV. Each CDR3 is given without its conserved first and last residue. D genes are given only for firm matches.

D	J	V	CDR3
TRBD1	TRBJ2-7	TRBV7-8	ASSLGGGHEQY
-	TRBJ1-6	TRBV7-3	ASSDRPSYNSPLH
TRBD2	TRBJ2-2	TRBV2	ASSVGAGGRDTGELF
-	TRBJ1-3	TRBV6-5	ASSYSQGSSGNTIY
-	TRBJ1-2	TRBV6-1	ASSEAAGTLYGYT
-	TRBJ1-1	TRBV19	ASSIGTGNTEAF
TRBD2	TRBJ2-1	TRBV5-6	ASSNLAGGPDEQF
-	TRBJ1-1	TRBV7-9	ASSLALSGDTEAF
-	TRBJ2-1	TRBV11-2	ASSPGAFEQF
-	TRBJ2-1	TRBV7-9	ASSSRSGDSNEQF
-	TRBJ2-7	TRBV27	ASSSDVSAYEQY
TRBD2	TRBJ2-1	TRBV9	ASSGAGTTLGEQF
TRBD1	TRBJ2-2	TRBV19	ASTRQGNTGELF
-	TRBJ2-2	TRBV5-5	ASSLPGITNTGELF
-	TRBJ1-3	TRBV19	ASSRGTGSSGNTIY
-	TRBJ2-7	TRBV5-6	ATTGGLDYEQY
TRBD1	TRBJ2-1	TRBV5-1	ASSPGPGQANNEQF
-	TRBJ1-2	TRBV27	ASSIQGFSINGYT
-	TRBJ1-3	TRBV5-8	ASSFGRDPGNTIY
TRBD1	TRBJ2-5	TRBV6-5	ASSYQGVGEGETQY
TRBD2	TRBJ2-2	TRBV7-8	ASSSGLASSGELF
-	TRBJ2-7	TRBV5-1	ASSDSTVTYEQY
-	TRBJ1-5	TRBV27	ASSLGVANNQPQH
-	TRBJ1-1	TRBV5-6	ASSPIEDWTGRDEAF
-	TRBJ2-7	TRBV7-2	ASSLGTLSSYEQY
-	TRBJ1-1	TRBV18	ASSPRDLLGNTEAF
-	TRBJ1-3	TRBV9	ASSTDHTGTGNTIY
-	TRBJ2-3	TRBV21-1	ASTQKKGTSGSLGTDTQY
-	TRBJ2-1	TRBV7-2	ASSTVRETNEQF
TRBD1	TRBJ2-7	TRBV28	ASSFRDSYEQY
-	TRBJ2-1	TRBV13	ASSLYREMRNEQF
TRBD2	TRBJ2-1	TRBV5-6	ASSFTSAYNEQF
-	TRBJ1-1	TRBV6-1	ASSFGKGDTEAF
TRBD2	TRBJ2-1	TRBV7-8	ASSPRGTSGRGAYNEQF
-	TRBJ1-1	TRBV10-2	ASSELELYTEAF
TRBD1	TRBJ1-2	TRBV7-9	ASSWTGEYGYT
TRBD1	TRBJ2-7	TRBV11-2	ASSLQGASSYEQY
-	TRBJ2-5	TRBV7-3	ASSQDSQETQY
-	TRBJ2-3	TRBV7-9	ASSSLRPTDTQY
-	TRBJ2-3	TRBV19	ASSSWVLTDTQY
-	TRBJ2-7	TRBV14	ASSPDETYEQY
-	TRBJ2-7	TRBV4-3	ASSQTRQVPWDEQY
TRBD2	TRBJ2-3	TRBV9	ASSTGTSILTDTQY
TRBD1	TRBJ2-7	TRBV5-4	ASSPAGTGSYEQY
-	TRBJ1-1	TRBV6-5	ASSYSRVSTEAF
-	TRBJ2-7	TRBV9	ASSGGDGAYEQY
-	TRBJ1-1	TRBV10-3	AISESSQPLAEAF
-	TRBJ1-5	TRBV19	ASSSDSRNQPQH
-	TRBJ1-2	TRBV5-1	ASSSQETNYGYT
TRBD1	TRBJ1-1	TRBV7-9	ASSLTGDTEAF
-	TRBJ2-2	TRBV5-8	ASSLAGVDTGELF
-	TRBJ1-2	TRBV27	ASSFWPLSDGYT
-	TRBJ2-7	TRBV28	ASSRTVYEQY
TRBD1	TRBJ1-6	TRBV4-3	ASSQTPGGSPLH
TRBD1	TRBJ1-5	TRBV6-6	ASSYSRQGNEPQH